The T cell receptor (beta chain) under discussion was sequenced for a study of T cells in Graves' hyperthyroidism and ophthalmopathy. Amplification targeted TCR beta CDR3 regions from RNA transcripts. HTBI primers were the set used in a first-round RT-PCR of the TCR CDR3. TCRdb reanalysed the multiplex PCR reads using MiXCR and keeps one entry per CDR3 protein. The profile shows approximately 690,000 distinct CDR3 sequences, around 21% of them singletons. This CDR3 contains 15 residues. Looked up from germline, CDR1 is DFQATT and CDR2 is SNEGSKA (reference sequence). Trimming at V came to 0 bases and at J to 2 bases, leaving 1 base not matched to a gene.

The genes are TRBV20-1 and TRBJ2-1; 10 bases agree with TRBD2. This clonotype originated in a man younger than 40 with Graves' ophthalmopathy. Sequenced material: blood. The CDR3 region is CSAREAGGPYNEQFF. The CDR3 nucleotides are TGCAGTGCTAGAGAAGCGGGAGGGCCCTACAATGAGCAGTTCTTC.